The clone carrying this TCR beta chain occurred a few times. In the original processing: Amplification of reference gene primers was used by the study to estimate nucleated cell counts. Method: immunoSEQ multiplex PCR; TCRdb's copy keeps in-frame clones and lacks some. V, J and clone size reflect that table, while D and trimming were determined from the DNA. The table lists 260,000 or so clones, roughly 76% of them singletons. These data originate in a study of blood T cell repertoires in COVID-19. Study-wide background: There were acute and convalescent COVID-19 samples, and they came from the United States, Italy and Spain. T cells, B-cell-depleted T cells, or PBMCs provided the cDNA or gDNA that served as material.

The CDR3 totals 16 residues. In germline, CDR1 is MGHRA, CDR2 YSYEKL. V dropped 1 base and J dropped 7 bases, with 19 bases sitting between them. This TCR came from a woman at least 80 years old with COVID-19, enrolled during active disease. The sample was peripheral blood. The chain recombines TRBV4-1 with TRBJ1-2, with D unclear. The CDR3 loop reads CASSQVPNSNPLGYTF. DNA of the CDR3: TGCGCCAGCAGCCAAGTGCCCAACAGTAATCCGCTTGGCTACACCTTC.